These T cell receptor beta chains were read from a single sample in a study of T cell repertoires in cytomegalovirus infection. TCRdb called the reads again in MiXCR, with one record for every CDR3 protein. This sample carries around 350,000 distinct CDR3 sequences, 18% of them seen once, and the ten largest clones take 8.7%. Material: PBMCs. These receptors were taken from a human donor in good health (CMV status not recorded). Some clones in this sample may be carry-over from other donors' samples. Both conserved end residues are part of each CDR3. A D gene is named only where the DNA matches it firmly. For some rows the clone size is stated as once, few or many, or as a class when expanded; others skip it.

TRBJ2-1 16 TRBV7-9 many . TGTGCCAGCAGCTTCGCCCCGACAGCTTCCTACAATGAGCAGTTCTTC CASSFAPTASYNEQFF
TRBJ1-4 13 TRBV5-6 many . TGTGCCAGCAGCCGGGGGACATCTGAAAAACTGTTTTTT CASSRGTSEKLFF
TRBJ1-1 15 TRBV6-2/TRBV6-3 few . TGTGCCAGCAGCCCAGCGACCCGCGCGGACACTGAAGCTTTCTTT CASSPATRADTEAFF
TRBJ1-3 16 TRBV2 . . TGTGCCAGCAGTGAGCGGGGTCGTAGTAAAAAGGACACCATATATTTT CASSERGRSKKDTIYF
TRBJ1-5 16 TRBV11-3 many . TGTGCCAGCAGCCGAACCGAAGTAAGTTGGAAACAGCCCCAGCATTTT CASSRTEVSWKQPQHF
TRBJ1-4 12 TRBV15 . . TGTGCCACCAGCAGAACCGGGTCCAGGGGGTTTTTT CATSRTGSRGFF
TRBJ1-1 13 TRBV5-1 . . TGCGCCAGCAGCTTGTCTGGTTCGGTCGAAGCTTTCTTT CASSLSGSVEAFF
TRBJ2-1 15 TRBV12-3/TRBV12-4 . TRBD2 TGTGCCAGCAGTCGCCTAGCGGGGACGGGCAATGAGCAGTTCTTC CASSRLAGTGNEQFF
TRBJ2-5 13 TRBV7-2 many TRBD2 TGTGCCAGCAGCGGGGGGGGTGTAGAGACCCAGTACTTC CASSGGGVETQYF
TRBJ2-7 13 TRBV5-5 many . TGTGCCAGCAAAGAGGGTTTAGCGTACGAGCAGTACTTC CASKEGLAYEQYF
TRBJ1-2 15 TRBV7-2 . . TGTGCCAGCAGCTTAGTATGGGGTCAGGGCTATGGCTACACCTTC CASSLVWGQGYGYTF
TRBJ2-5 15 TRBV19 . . TGTGCCAGTAGTACTCGGGGGCCCTACCAAGAGACCCAGTACTTC CASSTRGPYQETQYF
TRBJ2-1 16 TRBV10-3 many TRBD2 TGTGCCATCAGTGATGGACTAGCGGGATTTTTGGATGAGCAGTTCTTC CAISDGLAGFLDEQFF
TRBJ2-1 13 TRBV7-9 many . TGTGCCAGCAGCTTACTCCTCCAAGAAGAGCAGTTCTTC CASSLLLQEEQFF
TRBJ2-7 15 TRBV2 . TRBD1 TGTGCCAGCAGTGAAGGGACAGGTCTTTTTTACGAGCAGTACTTC CASSEGTGLFYEQYF
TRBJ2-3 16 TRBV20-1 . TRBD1 TGCAGTGCCAATCCACCGGGACAGGGTATGACAGATACGCAGTATTTT CSANPPGQGMTDTQYF